The present T cell receptor (beta chain) was sequenced within a study of metastatic and nonmetastatic thyroid tumors. Across the study: The study looked at repertoires side by side in blood and in tumor or nodule tissue from malignant and benign thyroid patients.

Study outcomes and limitations: A significant increase in TCR beta diversity was reportedly seen in malignant thyroid tumors relative to benign nodules, in blood and tumor.

The entire patient cohort was treatment-naive prior to thyroid surgery. Source study methods: Differences in CDR3 between clinicopathological groups were drawn on to build a classifier intended to discriminate distant-metastatic papillary thyroid cancer patients. Via MiXCR, TCRdb re-called the PCR reads. These V and J calls are TCRdb output, not the study's own analysis. The sample shows about 23,000 clones, roughly 24% of them seen only once. Trimming took 3 bases from V and 7 from J, leaving 13 bases between them. Per the germline V gene, CDR1 is SGHVS and CDR2 is FQNEAQ. The CDR3 has 13 amino acids. In its sample, this clone is medium-sized (0.01 to 0.1%). As yet, its antigen is unknown.

This receptor was taken from a female donor with papillary thyroid cancer or a benign thyroid nodule (not recorded which). Some clones in this sample may be carry-over from other donors' samples. Sequencing was performed on tumor tissue. This chain joins TRBV7-8 and TRBJ2-7; the D gene is possibly TRBD2 (5 bases). Written as DNA, the CDR3 is TGTGCCAGCAGCTTCCAGGATTCGGGAGAGCAGTACTTC. Protein product: CASSFQDSGEQYF. Drawing the rest from reference TRBV7-8 and TRBJ2-7, the complete variable domain is GAGVSQSPRYKVAKRGQDVALRCDPISGHVSLFWYQQALGQGPEFLTYFQNEAQLDKSGLPSDRFFAERPEGSVSTLKIQRTQQEDSAVYLCASSFQDSGEQYFGPGTRLTVT.